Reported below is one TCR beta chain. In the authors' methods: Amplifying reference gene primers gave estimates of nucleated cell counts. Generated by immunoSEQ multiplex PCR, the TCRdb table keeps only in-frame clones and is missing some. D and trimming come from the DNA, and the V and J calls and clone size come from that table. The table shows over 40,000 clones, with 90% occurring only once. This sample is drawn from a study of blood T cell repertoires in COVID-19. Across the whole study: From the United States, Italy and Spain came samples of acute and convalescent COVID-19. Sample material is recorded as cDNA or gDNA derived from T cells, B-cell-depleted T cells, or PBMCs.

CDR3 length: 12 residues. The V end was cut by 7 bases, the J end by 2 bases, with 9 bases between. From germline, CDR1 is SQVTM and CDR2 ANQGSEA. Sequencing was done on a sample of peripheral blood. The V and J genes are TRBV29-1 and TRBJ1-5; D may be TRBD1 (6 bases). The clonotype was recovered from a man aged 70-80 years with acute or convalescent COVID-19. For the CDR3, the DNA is TGCAGCGCCCGACAGGGCAATCAGCCCCAGCATTTT. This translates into CSARQGNQPQHF.